Included here is one T cell receptor beta chain sequence, with context. Its cognate antigen is unknown. Trimming removed 5 bases at V and 0 bases at J, with 12 bases between. The germline CDR1 and CDR2 sequences are SGHTA and FQGNSA. The CDR3 has 15 amino acids. PCR was performed a second time for roughly 7 to 11 cycles using a sample-barcoded 5' primer and a J-beta primer mix. TCRdb redid the calling of the 5' RACE reads with MiXCR, one entry per CDR3 protein. The table includes about 1.1 million distinct CDR3 sequences, around two fifths detected once. The sample originates from a study of blood T cells in healthy people across ages. Points from the study as a whole: Not knowing donor CMV status may have confounded expanded clonotype changes.

The V gene is TRBV7-2, the J gene TRBJ2-3; no clear D. This clonotype originated in a young man in good health. The sample comprised blood. CDR3 region: CASSTTTWSTDTQYF. In DNA form, the CDR3 reads TGTGCCAGCAGCACCACTACCTGGAGCACAGATACGCAGTATTTT.